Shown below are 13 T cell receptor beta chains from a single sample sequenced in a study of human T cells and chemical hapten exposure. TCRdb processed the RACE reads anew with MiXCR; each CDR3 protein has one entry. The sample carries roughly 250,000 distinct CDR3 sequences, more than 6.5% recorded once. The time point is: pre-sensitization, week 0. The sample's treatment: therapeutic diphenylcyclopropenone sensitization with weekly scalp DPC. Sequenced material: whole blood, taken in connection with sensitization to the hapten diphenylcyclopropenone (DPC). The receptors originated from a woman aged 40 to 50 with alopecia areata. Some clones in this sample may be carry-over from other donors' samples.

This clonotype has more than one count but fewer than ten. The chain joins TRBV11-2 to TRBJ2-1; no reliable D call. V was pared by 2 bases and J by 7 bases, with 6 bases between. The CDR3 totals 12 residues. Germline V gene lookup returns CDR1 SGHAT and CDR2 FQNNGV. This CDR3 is CASSLFGNEQFF. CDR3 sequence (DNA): TGTGCCAGCAGCTTATTTGGTAATGAGCAGTTCTTC.

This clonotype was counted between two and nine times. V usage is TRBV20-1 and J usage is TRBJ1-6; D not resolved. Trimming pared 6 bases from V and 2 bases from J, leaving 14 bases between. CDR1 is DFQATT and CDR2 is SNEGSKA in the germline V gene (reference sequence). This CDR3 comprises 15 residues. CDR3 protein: CSALRLITYNSPLHF. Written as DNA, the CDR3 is TGCAGTGCCCTCCGTCTTATCACCTATAATTCACCCCTCCACTTT.

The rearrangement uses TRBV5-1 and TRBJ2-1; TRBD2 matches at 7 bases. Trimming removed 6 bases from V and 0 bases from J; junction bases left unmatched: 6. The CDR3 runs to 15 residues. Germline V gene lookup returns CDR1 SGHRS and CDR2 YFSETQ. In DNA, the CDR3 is TGCGCCAGCACCCGGGGCGGGAGCTCCTACAATGAGCAGTTCTTC. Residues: CASTRGGSSYNEQFF.

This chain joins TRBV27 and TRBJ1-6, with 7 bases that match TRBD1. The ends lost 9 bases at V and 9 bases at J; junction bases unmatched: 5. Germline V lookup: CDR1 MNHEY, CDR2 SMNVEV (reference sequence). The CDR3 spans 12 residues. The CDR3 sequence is CASAGQFSPLHF. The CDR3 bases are TGTGCCAGTGCGGGACAGTTTTCACCCCTCCACTTT.

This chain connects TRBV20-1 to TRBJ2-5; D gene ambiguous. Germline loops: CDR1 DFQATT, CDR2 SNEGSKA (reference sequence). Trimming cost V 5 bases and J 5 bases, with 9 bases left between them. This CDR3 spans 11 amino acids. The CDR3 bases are TGCAGTGCTCCCATCTTCGAGACCCAGTACTTC. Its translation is CSAPIFETQYF.

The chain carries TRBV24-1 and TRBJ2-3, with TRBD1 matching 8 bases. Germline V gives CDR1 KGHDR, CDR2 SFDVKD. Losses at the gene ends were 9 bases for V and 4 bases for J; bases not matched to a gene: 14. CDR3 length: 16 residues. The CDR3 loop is CATARTGSEAPDTQYF. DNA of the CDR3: TGTGCCACCGCCCGGACAGGGTCAGAAGCCCCAGATACGCAGTATTTT.

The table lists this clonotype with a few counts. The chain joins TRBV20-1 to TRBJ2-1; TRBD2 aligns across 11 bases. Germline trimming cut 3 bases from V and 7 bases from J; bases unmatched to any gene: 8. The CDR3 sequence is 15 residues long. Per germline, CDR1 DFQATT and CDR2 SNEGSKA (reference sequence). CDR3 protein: CSASSGTSGANEQFF. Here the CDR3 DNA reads TGCAGTGCTAGTTCTGGGACTAGCGGAGCGAATGAGCAGTTCTTC.

The CDR3 DNA follows: TGTGCCAGCAGTTACGGTCCGGCGAATGAGCAGTTCTTC. Amino acid sequence: CASSYGPANEQFF. The chain carries TRBV6-5 and TRBJ2-1; no definite D call. CDR3 length equals 13 residues. Trimming stripped 2 bases from V and 7 bases from J, with 9 bases between. Per the germline V gene, CDR1 is MNHEY and CDR2 is SVGAGI.

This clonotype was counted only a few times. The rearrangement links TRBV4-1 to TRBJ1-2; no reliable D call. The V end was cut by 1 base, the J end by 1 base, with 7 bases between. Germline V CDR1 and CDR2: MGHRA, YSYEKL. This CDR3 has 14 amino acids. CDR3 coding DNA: TGCGCCAGCAGCCAAGTAAAGGGTAACTATGGCTACACCTTC. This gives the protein CASSQVKGNYGYTF.

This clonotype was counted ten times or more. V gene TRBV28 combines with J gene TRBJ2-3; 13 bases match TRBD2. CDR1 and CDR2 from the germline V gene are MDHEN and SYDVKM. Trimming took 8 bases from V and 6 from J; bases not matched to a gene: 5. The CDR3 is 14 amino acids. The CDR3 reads CASGGTSGTDTQYF. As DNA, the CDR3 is TGTGCCAGCGGTGGGACTAGCGGGACCGATACGCAGTATTTT. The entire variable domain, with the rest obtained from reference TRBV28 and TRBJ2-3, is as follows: DVKVTQSSRYLVKRTGEKVFLECVQDMDHENMFWYRQDPGLGLRLIYFSYDVKMKEKGDIPEGYSVSREKKERFSLILESASTNQTSMYLCASGGTSGTDTQYFGPGTRLTVL.

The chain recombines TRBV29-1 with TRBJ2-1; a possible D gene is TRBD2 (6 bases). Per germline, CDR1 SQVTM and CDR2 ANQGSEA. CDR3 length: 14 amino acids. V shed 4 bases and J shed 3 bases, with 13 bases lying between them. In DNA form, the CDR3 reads TGCAGCGTTGTAGGGCGGGGATACTACAATGAGCAGTTCTTC. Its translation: CSVVGRGYYNEQFF.

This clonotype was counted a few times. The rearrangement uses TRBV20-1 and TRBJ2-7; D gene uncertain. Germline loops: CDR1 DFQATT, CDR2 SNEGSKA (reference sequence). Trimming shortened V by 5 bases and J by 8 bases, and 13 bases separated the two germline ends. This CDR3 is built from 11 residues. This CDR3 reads CSAPAVRKQYF. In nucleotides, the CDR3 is TGCAGTGCTCCTGCTGTACGGAAGCAGTACTTC.

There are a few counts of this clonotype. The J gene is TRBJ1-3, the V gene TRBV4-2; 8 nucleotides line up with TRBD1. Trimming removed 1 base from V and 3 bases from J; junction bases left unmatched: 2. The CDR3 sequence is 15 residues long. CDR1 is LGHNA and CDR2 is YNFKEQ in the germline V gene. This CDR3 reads CASSQAGGFGNTIYF. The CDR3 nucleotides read TGTGCCAGCAGCCAAGCAGGGGGCTTTGGAAACACCATATATTTT.